Below, 24 T cell receptor beta chains from the same sample are listed, as sequenced in a study of T cells after yellow fever vaccination. TCRdb used MiXCR to reprocess the 5' RACE reads, holding one entry per CDR3 protein. The table lists under 600,000 distinct CDR3 sequences, roughly 14% of them singletons, with more than 13% in the top ten. The sequenced sample was PBMCs, obtained on the day of the yellow fever booster vaccination. The receptors here all came from a man under 40 who received the YFV17D yellow fever vaccine.

The gene calls are TRBV6-2 or TRBV6-3 and TRBJ2-1, with D hard to call. The germline gives CDR1 MNHEY, CDR2 SVGEGT. The CDR3 loop spans 17 amino acids. The ends were cut back, 7 bases at V and 0 bases at J, with 19 bases in the middle. The CDR3 coding sequence is TGTGCCAGCACGGCCCGCCGGCGCGGAAGCTCCTACAATGAGCAGTTCTTC. Translating it yields CASTARRRGSSYNEQFF.

The CDR3 DNA reads as TGTGCCAGCAGCCCAGTTACAGGGGGCATGGAGACCCAGTACTTC. This sequence encodes CASSPVTGGMETQYF. The chain joins TRBV7-8 to TRBJ2-5, with TRBD1 matching 9 bases. Per germline, CDR1 SGHVS and CDR2 FQNEAQ. With V trimmed by 5 bases and J by 5 bases, 9 bases remained unmatched. The CDR3 sequence is 15 residues long.

The chain has TRBV5-1 and TRBJ1-1, with no clear D. The CDR3 runs to 12 residues. The V gene's germline CDR1 is SGHRS and CDR2 YFSETQ. Trimming removed 4 bases from V and 3 bases from J, with 7 bases in between. The DNA of the CDR3 is TGCGCCAGCAGCGGGTCTCACACTGAAGCTTTCTTT. Its translation: CASSGSHTEAFF.

The chain has TRBV28 and TRBJ2-2; 7 positions agree with TRBD1. Germline loops: CDR1 MDHEN, CDR2 SYDVKM. The CDR3 contains 16 residues. V gave up 6 bases and J gave up 1 base; unmatched junction bases: 8. The CDR3 reads CASRAGQALNTGELFF. The CDR3 bases are TGTGCCAGCAGGGCCGGACAGGCCTTGAACACCGGGGAGCTGTTTTTT.

The V gene is TRBV7-2, the J gene TRBJ2-1; TRBD2 matches 10 bases. V was pared by 1 base and J by 4 bases, with 4 bases of the junction left unmatched. The CDR3 has 16 amino acids. Germline V CDR1 and CDR2: SGHTA, FQGNSA. The CDR3 DNA reads as TGTGCCAGCAGCTTAGAAGCGGGAGGGGGGTACAATGAGCAGTTCTTC. Residues: CASSLEAGGGYNEQFF. Supplemented by reference TRBV7-2 and TRBJ2-1, the full variable domain reads GAGVSQSPSNKVTEKGKDVELRCDPISGHTALYWYRQSLGQGLEFLIYFQGNSAPDKSGLPSDRFSAERTGGSVSTLTIQRTQQEDSAVYLCASSLEAGGGYNEQFFGPGTRLTVL.

The rearrangement uses TRBV7-6 and TRBJ2-7; 7 positions agree with TRBD2. Losses at the gene ends were 5 bases for V and 5 bases for J; bases not matched to a gene: 9. CDR1 and CDR2 (germline): SGHVS, FNYEAQ. There are 14 residues in the CDR3. The CDR3 here is CASSPSGGRDEQYF. The CDR3 bases are TGTGCCAGCAGCCCATCGGGTGGGAGGGACGAGCAGTACTTC.

This clonotype was observed at least ten times. The chain joins TRBV29-1 to TRBJ2-1, with D perhaps matching TRBD1 (5 bases). The CDR3 sequence is 14 residues long. Trimming shortened V by 4 bases and J by 11 bases, and 21 bases separated the two germline ends. The V gene's germline CDR1 is SQVTM and CDR2 ANQGSEA. The DNA for the CDR3 is TGCAGCGTTGGCTGGGGCCCGATACTAAATCAGCAGTTCTTC. Its protein is CSVGWGPILNQQFF.

For the CDR3, the DNA is TGTGCCAGCAGAACTAGCGGGAGTCTTCAGAATGAGCAGTTCTTC. This codes for CASRTSGSLQNEQFF. The V call is TRBV3-1, the J call TRBJ2-1; 11 bases map to TRBD2. The V segment lost 6 bases and the J segment 7 bases; nucleotides outside the gene matches: 8. CDR1 is LGHDT and CDR2 is YNNKEL in the germline V gene (reference sequence). This CDR3 has 15 amino acids.

This clonotype was picked up a small number of times. This chain uses TRBV7-9 with TRBJ2-4; TRBD1 is a possible D gene (5 bases). Germline CDR1 reads SEHNR; CDR2 reads FQNEAQ (reference sequence). The CDR3 totals 15 residues. The V end lost 5 bases, the J end lost 0 bases, and 11 bases lay between the germline ends. The CDR3 loop is CASSAGHPAKNIQYF. In DNA form, the CDR3 reads TGTGCCAGCAGCGCAGGACACCCAGCCAAAAACATTCAGTACTTC. Supplemented by reference TRBV7-9 and TRBJ2-4, the full variable domain reads DTGVSQNPRHKITKRGQNVTFRCDPISEHNRLYWYRQTLGQGPEFLTYFQNEAQLEKSRLLSDRFSAERPKGSFSTLEIQRTEQGDSAMYLCASSAGHPAKNIQYFGAGTRLSVL.

This clonotype has more than one count but fewer than ten. The chain joins TRBV18 to TRBJ2-1; 12 bases align to TRBD1. There are 18 residues in the CDR3. V shed 1 base and J 9 bases; nucleotides not matched to a gene: 13. CDR1 and CDR2 from the germline V gene are KGHSH and LQKENI. The CDR3 nucleotides are TGTGCCAGCTCACCACAGTGGATAACGGGACAGGGGGCTGGTGAGCAGTTCTTC. It yields the protein CASSPQWITGQGAGEQFF.

This clonotype was observed a handful of times. The chain is built from TRBV6-2 or TRBV6-3 and TRBJ2-1; 8 nucleotides agree with TRBD2. The CDR3 spans 15 residues. The germline gives CDR1 MNHEY, CDR2 SVGEGT. After removal of 2 bases from V and 10 bases from J, the junction contained 10 bases not matched to a gene. The CDR3 reads CASSYAAVVAGEQFF. CDR3 bases: TGTGCCAGCAGTTACGCCGCCGTGGTAGCGGGAGAGCAGTTCTTC.

There are a few counts of this clonotype. V is TRBV4-3 and J is TRBJ2-1; the match to TRBD2 covers 12 bases. The CDR3 length is 16 residues. V shed 3 bases and J 3 bases; nucleotides not matched to a gene: 3. Per the germline V gene, CDR1 is LGHNA and CDR2 is YSLEER. This chain's CDR3 is CASSHRLAGDYNEQFF. In nucleotides, the CDR3 is TGCGCCAGCAGCCACCGACTAGCGGGGGACTACAATGAGCAGTTCTTC.

The genes are TRBV12-5 and TRBJ1-4; 7 bases agree with TRBD1. Germline CDR1 reads LGHNT; CDR2 reads FRNRAP. The J segment lost 8 bases and the V segment lost 5 bases, leaving 8 bases of the junction unmatched. The CDR3 consists of 14 residues. CDR3 loop: CASGPTGWNEKLFF. The DNA of the CDR3 is TGTGCTAGTGGTCCGACAGGGTGGAACGAAAAACTGTTTTTT.

In the case of this clonotype: This may arise from a read error, as a much more abundant clone is one base away. V gene TRBV29-1 combines with J gene TRBJ2-6; unclear D gene. CDR1 and CDR2 from the germline V gene are SQVTM and ANQGSEA. This CDR3 region has 12 residues. Deletions cut 8 bases from V and 0 bases from J, with 5 bases between. CDR3 loop: CSSASGANVLTF. The CDR3 DNA reads as TGCAGCTCCGCCTCTGGGGCCAACGTCCTGACTTTC. Drawing the rest from reference TRBV29-1 and TRBJ2-6, the complete variable domain is SAVISQKPSRDICQRGTSLTIQCQVDSQVTMMFWYRQQPGQSLTLIATANQGSEATYESGFVIDKFPISRPNLTFSTLTVSNMSPEDSSIYLCSSASGANVLTFGAGSRLTVL.

The V gene is TRBV7-9, the J gene TRBJ2-5; 9 bases agree with TRBD1. Germline V gene data show CDR1 as SEHNR and CDR2 as FQNEAQ (reference sequence). The CDR3 runs to 17 residues. The J segment lost 4 bases and the V segment lost 5 bases, leaving 14 bases of the junction unmatched. The CDR3 nucleotides are TGTGCCAGCAGCGGAACAGGGGGCGCGGTTTCGGGAGAGACCCAGTACTTC. It specifies CASSGTGGAVSGETQYF.

In this sample, this clonotype turned up a few times. The chain's CDR3 is CARRDNQPQHF. The DNA for the CDR3 is TGCGCCAGAAGAGATAATCAGCCCCAGCATTTT. The rearrangement links TRBV10-1 to TRBJ1-5, with no clear D. The CDR3 extends over 11 amino acids. Per the germline V gene, CDR1 is WNHNN and CDR2 is SYGVQD (reference sequence). With 9 bases removed from V and 4 bases from J, the gap between germline ends came to 7 bases.

Comments on this clonotype: The CDR3 does not close with the conserved phenylalanine or tryptophan, likely indicating a read error. This CDR3 is CSVAWQGYEQYL. CDR3 bases: TGCAGCGTTGCTTGGCAGGGTTACGAGCAGTACCTC. The chain recombines TRBV29-1 with TRBJ2-7, with D possibly being TRBD1 (5 bases). In germline, CDR1 is SQVTM, CDR2 ANQGSEA. V gave up 4 bases and J gave up 4 bases, with 11 bases separating them. There are 12 residues in the CDR3.

This clonotype was detected only once. The chain joins TRBV5-1 to TRBJ2-7; TRBD1 or TRBD2 may be the D gene (6 bases each). V was clipped by 4 bases and J by 0 bases, with 11 bases between them. The CDR3 contains 14 residues. Germline V gene lookup returns CDR1 SGHRS and CDR2 YFSETQ. As DNA, the CDR3 is TGCGCCAGCAGCGTACGGGGGCTCTCCTACGAGCAGTACTTC. Amino acid sequence: CASSVRGLSYEQYF.

The chain uses TRBV13 and TRBJ2-7; 7 positions agree with TRBD1. Germline V CDR1 and CDR2: PRHDT, FYEKMQ (reference sequence). V dropped 2 bases and J dropped 3; count of bases not matched to a gene: 4. The CDR3 is made up of 14 amino acids. CDR3 DNA: TGTGCCAGCAGCTTATCGGGACAGAACTACGAGCAGTACTTC. Translation gives CASSLSGQNYEQYF.

This clonotype has more than one count but fewer than ten. The chain carries TRBV7-9 and TRBJ2-2; 8 bases map to TRBD1. The J segment lost 5 bases and the V segment lost 1 base, leaving 6 bases of the junction unmatched. The CDR3 has 16 amino acids. CDR1 and CDR2 from the germline V gene are SEHNR and FQNEAQ (reference sequence). The CDR3 coding sequence is TGTGCCAGCAGCTTAGGGTGGACAGGGCTAACCGGGGAGCTGTTTTTT. Translated: CASSLGWTGLTGELFF.

The chain is built from TRBV12-3 or TRBV12-4 and TRBJ1-2, with 7 bases lining up with TRBD1. This CDR3 is 14 amino acids long. Trimming cost V 6 bases and J 2 bases; bases outside gene matches: 6. CDR3 in DNA: TGTGCCAGCAGAACAGGGGCGGACAACTATGGCTACACCTTC. Protein product: CASRTGADNYGYTF.

This clonotype was observed a handful of times. This chain links TRBV11-2 with TRBJ2-1, with 11 bases aligning to TRBD1. The CDR3 is 15 residues long. From germline, CDR1 is SGHAT and CDR2 FQNNGV. With V trimmed by 5 bases and J by 3 bases, 3 bases remained unmatched. The CDR3 reads CASSRGQGVYNEQFF. In DNA, the CDR3 is TGTGCCAGCAGCCGGGGACAGGGGGTCTACAATGAGCAGTTCTTC. Supplemented by reference TRBV11-2 and TRBJ2-1, the full variable domain reads EAGVAQSPRYKIIEKRQSVAFWCNPISGHATLYWYQQILGQGPKLLIQFQNNGVVDDSQLPKDRFSAERLKGVDSTLKIQPAKLEDSAVYLCASSRGQGVYNEQFFGPGTRLTVL.

This clonotype has ten or more counts. V and J are TRBV6-5 and TRBJ2-7, with TRBD2 identical over 9 bases. With 6 bases clipped from V and 7 bases from J, the junction kept 16 bases outside the gene matches. The CDR3 is made up of 16 amino acids. Germline V gene sequence: CDR1 MNHEY, CDR2 SVGAGI. The CDR3 coding sequence is TGTGCCAGCAGACTACGGTTGATGGCGGGAGGGCCTGAGCAGTACTTC. It yields the protein CASRLRLMAGGPEQYF.

Of note for this clonotype: Its ends do not fully match the called genes, so a read error is possible. The chain links TRBV6-1 to TRBJ2-7; the match to TRBD1 covers 7 bases. Germline CDR1 reads MNHNS; CDR2 reads SASEGT. This CDR3 is 16 amino acids long. The CDR3 DNA reads TGTACCAGCAGCCTCGAGACAGGGAAGATCACCTACGAGCAGTACTTC. Residues: CTSSLETGKITYEQYF.